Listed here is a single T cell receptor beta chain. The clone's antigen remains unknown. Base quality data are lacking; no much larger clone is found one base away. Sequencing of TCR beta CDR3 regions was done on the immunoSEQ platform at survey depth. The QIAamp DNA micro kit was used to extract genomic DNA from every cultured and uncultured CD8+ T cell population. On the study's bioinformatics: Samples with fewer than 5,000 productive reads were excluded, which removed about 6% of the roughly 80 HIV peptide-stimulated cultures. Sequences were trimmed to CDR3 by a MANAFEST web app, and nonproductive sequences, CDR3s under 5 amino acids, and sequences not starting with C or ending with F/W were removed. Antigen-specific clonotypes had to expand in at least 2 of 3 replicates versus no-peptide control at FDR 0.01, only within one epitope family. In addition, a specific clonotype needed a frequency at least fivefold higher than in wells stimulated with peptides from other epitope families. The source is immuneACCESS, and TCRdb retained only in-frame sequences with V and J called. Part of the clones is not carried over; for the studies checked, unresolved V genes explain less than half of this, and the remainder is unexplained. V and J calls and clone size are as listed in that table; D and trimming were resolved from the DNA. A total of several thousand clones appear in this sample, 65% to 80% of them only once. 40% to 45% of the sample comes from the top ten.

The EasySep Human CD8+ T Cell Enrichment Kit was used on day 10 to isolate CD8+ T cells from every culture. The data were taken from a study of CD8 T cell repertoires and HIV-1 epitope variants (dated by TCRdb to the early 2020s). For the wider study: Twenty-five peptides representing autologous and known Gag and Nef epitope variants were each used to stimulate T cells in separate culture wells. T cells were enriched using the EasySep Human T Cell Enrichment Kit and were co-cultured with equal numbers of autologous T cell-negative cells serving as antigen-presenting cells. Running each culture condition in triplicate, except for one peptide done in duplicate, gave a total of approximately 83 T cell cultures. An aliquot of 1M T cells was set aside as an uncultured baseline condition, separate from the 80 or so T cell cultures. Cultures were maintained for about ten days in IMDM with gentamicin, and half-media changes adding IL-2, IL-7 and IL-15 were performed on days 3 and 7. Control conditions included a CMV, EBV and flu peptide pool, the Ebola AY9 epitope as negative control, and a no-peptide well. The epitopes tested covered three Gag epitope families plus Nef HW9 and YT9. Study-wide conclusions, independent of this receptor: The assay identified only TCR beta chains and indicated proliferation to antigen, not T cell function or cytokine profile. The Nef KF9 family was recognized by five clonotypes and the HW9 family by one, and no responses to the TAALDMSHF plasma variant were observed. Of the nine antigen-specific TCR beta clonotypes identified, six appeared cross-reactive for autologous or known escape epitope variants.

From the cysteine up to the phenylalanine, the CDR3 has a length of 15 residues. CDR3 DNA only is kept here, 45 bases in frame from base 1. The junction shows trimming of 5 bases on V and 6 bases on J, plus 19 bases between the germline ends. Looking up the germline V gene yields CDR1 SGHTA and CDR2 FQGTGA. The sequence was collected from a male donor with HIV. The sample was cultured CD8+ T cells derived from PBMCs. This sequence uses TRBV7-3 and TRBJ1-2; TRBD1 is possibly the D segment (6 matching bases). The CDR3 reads CASSPNDRQDHGYTF. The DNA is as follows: TGTGCCAGCAGCCCTAATGATAGACAGGACCATGGCTACACCTTC.